A single T cell receptor beta chain is shown here with its context. The antigen remains unidentified. The time point here: blood 2 weeks post-SBRT. Described treatment: 15 Gy SBRT to primary tumor, nephrectomy 4 weeks later. Clear cell pathology was present in this patient's renal cell carcinoma. Only in-frame clones appear in the TCRdb table, and some are missing; sequencing was by immunoSEQ multiplex PCR. The sample has 150,000 to 190,000 clones, about 87% seen once; the top ten hold roughly 13%. The sample belongs to a study of radiation and T cells in renal cell carcinoma. Study-level points and caveats: In blood, top tumor clones expanded by 2 weeks, shrinking by 4. Without pretreatment biopsies, baseline tumor clonotype presence was undetermined.

Between the trimmed V and J ends, which lost 5 bases and 1 base, there was a span of 12 bases. CDR1 SGHVS and CDR2 FQNEAQ come from the germline V gene. This CDR3 has 14 amino acids. This TCR was sampled from a woman in her forties or fifties with renal cell carcinoma. The sequences come from blood, collected from a patient whose treatment included radiotherapy and nephrectomy. This chain uses TRBV7-8 with TRBJ2-7; possibly TRBD2 for D (6 bases). The CDR3 loop is CASSRMGGSYEQYF. The CDR3 coding sequence is TGTGCCAGCAGCCGCATGGGGGGATCCTACGAGCAGTACTTC. The whole variable domain, remainder taken from reference TRBV7-8 and TRBJ2-7, is GAGVSQSPRYKVAKRGQDVALRCDPISGHVSLFWYQQALGQGPEFLTYFQNEAQLDKSGLPSDRFFAERPEGSVSTLKIQRTQQEDSAVYLCASSRMGGSYEQYFGPGTRLTVT.